This T cell receptor (beta chain) was sequenced during a study of technical replicates of blood from a handful of donors. Using immunoSEQ multiplex PCR, the repertoire was profiled, and TCRdb retains in-frame clones only, with some absent. In the table there are about 66,000 clones, 95% to 98% of which are singletons. On this clone itself: Other DNA variants within this sample encode the same CDR3.

V shed 3 bases and J shed 5 bases, with 10 bases lying between them. Germline CDR1 reads LNHDA; CDR2 reads SQIVND (reference sequence). This CDR3 has 13 residues. The sequencing sample was made of T cells isolated from PBMCs. The sequence came from a human donor in good health. The chain recombines TRBV19 with TRBJ1-1; no clear D gene. Here the CDR3 reads CASSIRGNTEAFF. CDR3 sequence (DNA): TGTGCCAGTAGTATCCGAGGGAATACTGAAGCTTTCTTT.